This T cell receptor (beta chain) was identified in a study of patients and donors after allogeneic stem cell transplantation. TCRdb ran MiXCR on the RT-PCR reads and lists one entry per CDR3 protein. Found here are roughly 880,000 distinct CDR3 sequences, 18% of them singletons; the top ten hold under 6.5%. Sample: blood, either unsorted or a sorted T cell fraction (not recorded which). This TCR derives from a human donor who was either an allogeneic HSCT recipient or a stem cell or donor lymphocyte infusion donor (not recorded which). It is not recorded whose cells these are; they may come from a transplant donor.

CDR3 DNA: TGCAGTGCAACGGCGACAGGGCACTTTATCTATGGCTACACCTTC. Protein sequence: CSATATGHFIYGYTF. The chain links TRBV20-1 to TRBJ1-2; TRBD1 matches at 7 bases. In germline, CDR1 is DFQATT, CDR2 SNEGSKA (reference sequence). J was trimmed by 4 bases and V by 6 bases; bases with no gene match: 14. The CDR3 has 15 residues.